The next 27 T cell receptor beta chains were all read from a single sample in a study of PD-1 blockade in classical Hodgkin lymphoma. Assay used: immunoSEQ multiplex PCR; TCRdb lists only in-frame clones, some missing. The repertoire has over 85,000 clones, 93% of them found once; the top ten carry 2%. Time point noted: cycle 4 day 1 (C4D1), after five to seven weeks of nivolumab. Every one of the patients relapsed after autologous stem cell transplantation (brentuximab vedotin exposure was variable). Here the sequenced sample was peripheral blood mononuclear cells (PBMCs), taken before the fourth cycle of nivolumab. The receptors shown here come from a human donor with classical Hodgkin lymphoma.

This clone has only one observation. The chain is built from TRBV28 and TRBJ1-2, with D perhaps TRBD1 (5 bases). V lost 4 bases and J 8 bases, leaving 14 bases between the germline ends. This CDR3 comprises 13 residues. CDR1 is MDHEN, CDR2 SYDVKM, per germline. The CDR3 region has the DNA TGTGCCAGCAGTTCCCGGGGGAGAGAAGGCTACACCTTC. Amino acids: CASSSRGREGYTF.

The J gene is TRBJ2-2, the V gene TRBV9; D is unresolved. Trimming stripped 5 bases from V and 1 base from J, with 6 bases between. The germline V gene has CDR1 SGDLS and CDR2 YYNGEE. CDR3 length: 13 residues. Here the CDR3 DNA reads TGTGCCAGCAGAGAAGGGAACACCGGGGAGCTGTTTTTT. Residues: CASREGNTGELFF.

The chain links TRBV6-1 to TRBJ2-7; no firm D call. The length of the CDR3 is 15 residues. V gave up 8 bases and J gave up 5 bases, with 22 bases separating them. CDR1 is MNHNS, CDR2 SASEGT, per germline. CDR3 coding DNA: TGTGCCAGCGACCGAGCGCGCGGCTCCGGTCACGAGCAGTACTTC. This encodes CASDRARGSGHEQYF.

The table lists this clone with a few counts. In DNA, the CDR3 is TGTGCCTGGAGTGCGGGACGTCGGGACACTGAAGCTTTCTTT. Amino acids: CAWSAGRRDTEAFF. The chain links TRBV30 to TRBJ1-1; possible D gene TRBD1, 5 bases. The germline V gene encodes CDR1 GTSNPN and CDR2 SVGIG (reference sequence). Trimming removed 1 base from V and 3 bases from J, with 12 bases in between. The CDR3 runs 14 residues.

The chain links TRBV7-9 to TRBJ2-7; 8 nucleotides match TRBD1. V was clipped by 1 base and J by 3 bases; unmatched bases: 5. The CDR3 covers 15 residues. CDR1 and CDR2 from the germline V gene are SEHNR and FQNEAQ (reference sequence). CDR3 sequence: CASSLGRDRGYEQYF. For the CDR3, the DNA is TGTGCCAGCAGCTTAGGTCGTGACAGGGGCTACGAGCAGTACTTC.

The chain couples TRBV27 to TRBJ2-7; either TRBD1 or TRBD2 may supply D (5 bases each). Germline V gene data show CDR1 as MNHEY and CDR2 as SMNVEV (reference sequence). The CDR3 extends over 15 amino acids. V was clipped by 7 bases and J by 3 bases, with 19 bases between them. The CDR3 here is CASIIRGPRGYEQYF. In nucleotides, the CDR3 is TGTGCCAGCATAATCCGCGGACCGAGGGGCTACGAGCAGTACTTC.

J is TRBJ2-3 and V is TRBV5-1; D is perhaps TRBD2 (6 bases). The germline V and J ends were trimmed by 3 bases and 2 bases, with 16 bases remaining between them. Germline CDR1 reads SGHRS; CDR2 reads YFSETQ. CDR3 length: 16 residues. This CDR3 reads CASSSQAGRFTDTQYF. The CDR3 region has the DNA TGCGCCAGCAGCTCTCAGGCGGGAAGGTTCACAGATACGCAGTATTTT.

As DNA, the CDR3 is TGCGCCAGCAGCCAAGAGGGTCATGTGGGACAGCCCCAGCATTTT. Translation gives CASSQEGHVGQPQHF. The rearrangement uses TRBV4-1 and TRBJ1-5, with unresolved D. The CDR3 length is 15 residues. CDR1 and CDR2 (germline): MGHRA, YSYEKL. V lost 0 bases and J lost 7, with 13 bases in between.

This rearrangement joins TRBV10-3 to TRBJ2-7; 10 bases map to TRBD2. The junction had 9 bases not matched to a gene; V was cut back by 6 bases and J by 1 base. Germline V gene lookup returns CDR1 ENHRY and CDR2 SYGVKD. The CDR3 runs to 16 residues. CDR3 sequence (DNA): TGTGCCATCAGCCAGGGGGCTAGCGGGAGTTCCTACGAGCAGTACTTC. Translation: CAISQGASGSSYEQYF.

The CDR3 region has the DNA TGTGCCAGCAGCCCAGGGGAGTATACGCAGTATTTT. As protein: CASSPGEYTQYF. The gene calls are TRBV2 and TRBJ2-3, with D maybe TRBD1 (6 bases). Between the trimmed V and J ends, which lost 6 bases and 7 bases, there was a span of 11 bases. Germline V gene lookup returns CDR1 SNHLY and CDR2 FYNNEI. The CDR3 runs 12 residues.

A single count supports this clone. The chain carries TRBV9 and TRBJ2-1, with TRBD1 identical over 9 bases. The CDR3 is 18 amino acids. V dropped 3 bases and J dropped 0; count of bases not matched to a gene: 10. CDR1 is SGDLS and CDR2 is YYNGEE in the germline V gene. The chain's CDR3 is CASSANPRTGDSYNEQFF. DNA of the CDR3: TGTGCCAGCAGCGCAAACCCCCGGACAGGGGACTCCTACAATGAGCAGTTCTTC.

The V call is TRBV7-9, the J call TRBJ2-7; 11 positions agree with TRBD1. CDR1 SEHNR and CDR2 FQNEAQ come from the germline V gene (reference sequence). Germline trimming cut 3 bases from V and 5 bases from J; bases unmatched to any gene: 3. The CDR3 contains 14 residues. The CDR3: CASSFTGQGDEQYF. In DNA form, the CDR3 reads TGTGCCAGCAGCTTCACGGGACAGGGGGACGAGCAGTACTTC.

In DNA form, the CDR3 reads TGTGCCAGCAAGAGGGGGTACACAGATACGCAGTATTTT. It yields the protein CASKRGYTDTQYF. The chain is built from TRBV28 and TRBJ2-3, with D tentatively TRBD1 (6 bases). This CDR3 contains 13 residues. V was cut by 7 bases and J by 2 bases, with 10 bases left in between. In germline, CDR1 is MDHEN, CDR2 SYDVKM.

In nucleotides, the CDR3 is TGTGCCAGCAGCTTGGTGACCCTCAGGGTATGGACAGATACGCAGTATTTT. It encodes CASSLVTLRVWTDTQYF. The chain carries TRBV5-8 and TRBJ2-3; D is perhaps TRBD1 (5 bases). CDR3 size: 17 residues. Looked up from germline, CDR1 is SGHTS and CDR2 is YDEGEE. V lost 0 bases and J lost 3, with 17 bases in between.

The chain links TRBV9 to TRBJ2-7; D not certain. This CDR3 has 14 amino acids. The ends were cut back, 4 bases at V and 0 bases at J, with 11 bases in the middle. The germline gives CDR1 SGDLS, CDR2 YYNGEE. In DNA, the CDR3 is TGTGCCAGCAGCTCCCGACCTTTCTCCTACGAGCAGTACTTC. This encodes CASSSRPFSYEQYF.

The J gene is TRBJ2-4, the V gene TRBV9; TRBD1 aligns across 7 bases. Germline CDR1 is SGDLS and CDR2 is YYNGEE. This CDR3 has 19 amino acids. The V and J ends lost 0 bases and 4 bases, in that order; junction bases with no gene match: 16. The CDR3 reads CASSVAVGGLGQPKNIQYF. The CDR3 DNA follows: TGTGCCAGCAGCGTAGCGGTAGGAGGACTGGGACAGCCAAAAAACATTCAGTACTTC.

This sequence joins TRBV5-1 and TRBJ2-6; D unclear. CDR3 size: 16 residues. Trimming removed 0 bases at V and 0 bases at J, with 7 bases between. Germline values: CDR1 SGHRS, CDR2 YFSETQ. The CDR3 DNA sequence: TGCGCCAGCAGCTTGGCCAGGAGCTCTGGGGCCAACGTCCTGACTTTC. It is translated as CASSLARSSGANVLTF. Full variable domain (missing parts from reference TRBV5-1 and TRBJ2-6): KAGVTQTPRYLIKTRGQQVTLSCSPISGHRSVSWYQQTPGQGLQFLFEYFSETQRNKGNFPGRFSGRQFSNSRSEMNVSTLELGDSALYLCASSLARSSGANVLTFGAGSRLTVL.

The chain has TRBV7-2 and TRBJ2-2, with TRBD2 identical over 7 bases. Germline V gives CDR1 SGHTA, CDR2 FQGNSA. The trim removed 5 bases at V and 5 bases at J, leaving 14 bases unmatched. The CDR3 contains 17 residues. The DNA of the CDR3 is TGTGCCAGCAGCACTCGGAAGGGCGGGAGTAAAACCGGGGAGCTGTTTTTT. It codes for CASSTRKGGSKTGELFF.

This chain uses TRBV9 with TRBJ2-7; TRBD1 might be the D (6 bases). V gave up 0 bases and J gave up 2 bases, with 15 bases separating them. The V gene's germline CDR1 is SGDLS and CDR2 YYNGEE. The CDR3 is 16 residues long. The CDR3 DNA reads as TGTGCCAGCAGCGTAGGCCAGGGGCCAATAGCCTACGAGCAGTACTTC. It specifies CASSVGQGPIAYEQYF.

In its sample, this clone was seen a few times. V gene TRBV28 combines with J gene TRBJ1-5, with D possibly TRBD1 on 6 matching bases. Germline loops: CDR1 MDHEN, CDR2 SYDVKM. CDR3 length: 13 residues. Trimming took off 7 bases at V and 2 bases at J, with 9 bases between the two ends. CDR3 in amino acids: CASTRQGNQPQHF. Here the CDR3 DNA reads TGTGCCAGCACCAGACAGGGCAATCAGCCCCAGCATTTT.

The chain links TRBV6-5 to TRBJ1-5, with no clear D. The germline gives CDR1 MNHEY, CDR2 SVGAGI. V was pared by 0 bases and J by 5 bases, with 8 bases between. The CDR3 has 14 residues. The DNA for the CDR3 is TGTGCCAGCAGTTACTCTGGGGTTGATCAGCCCCAGCATTTT. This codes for CASSYSGVDQPQHF.

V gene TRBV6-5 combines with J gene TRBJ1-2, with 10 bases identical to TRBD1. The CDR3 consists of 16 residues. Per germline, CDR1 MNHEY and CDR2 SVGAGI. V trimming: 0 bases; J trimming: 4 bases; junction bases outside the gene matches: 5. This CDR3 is CASSYSGTGESYGYTF. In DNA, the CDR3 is TGTGCCAGCAGTTACTCGGGGACAGGGGAGTCCTATGGCTACACCTTC.

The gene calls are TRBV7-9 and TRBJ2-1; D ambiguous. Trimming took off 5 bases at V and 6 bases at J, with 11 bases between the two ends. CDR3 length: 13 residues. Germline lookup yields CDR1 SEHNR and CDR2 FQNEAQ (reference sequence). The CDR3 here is CASSPDRTNEQFF. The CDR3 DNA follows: TGTGCCAGCAGCCCCGACCGGACCAATGAGCAGTTCTTC.

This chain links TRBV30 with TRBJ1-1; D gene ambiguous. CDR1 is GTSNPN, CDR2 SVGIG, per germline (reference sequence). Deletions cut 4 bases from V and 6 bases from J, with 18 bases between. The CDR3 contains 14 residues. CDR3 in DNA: TGTGCCTGGACCAAACACACTCAGAGGGCTGAAGCTTTCTTT. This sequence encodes CAWTKHTQRAEAFF.

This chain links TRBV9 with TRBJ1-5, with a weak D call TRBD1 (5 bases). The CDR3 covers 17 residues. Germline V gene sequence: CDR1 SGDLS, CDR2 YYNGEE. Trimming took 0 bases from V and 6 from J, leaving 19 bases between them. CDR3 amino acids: CASSVGPGRGEFQPQHF. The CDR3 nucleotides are TGTGCCAGCAGCGTAGGGCCCGGACGGGGGGAATTTCAGCCCCAGCATTTT.

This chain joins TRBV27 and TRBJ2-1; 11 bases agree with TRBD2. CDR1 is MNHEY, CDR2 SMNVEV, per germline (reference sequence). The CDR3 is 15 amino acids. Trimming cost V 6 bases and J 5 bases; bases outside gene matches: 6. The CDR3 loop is CASRKGLAANNEQFF. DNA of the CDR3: TGTGCCAGCAGAAAGGGACTAGCGGCCAACAATGAGCAGTTCTTC.

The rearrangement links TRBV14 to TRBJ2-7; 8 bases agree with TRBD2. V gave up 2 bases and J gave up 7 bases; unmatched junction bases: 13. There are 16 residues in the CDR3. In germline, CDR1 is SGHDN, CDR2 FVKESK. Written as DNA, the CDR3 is TGTGCCAGCAGCCAACTAGCGGGCGCCCGCACCGGAGAGCAGTACTTC. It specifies CASSQLAGARTGEQYF.